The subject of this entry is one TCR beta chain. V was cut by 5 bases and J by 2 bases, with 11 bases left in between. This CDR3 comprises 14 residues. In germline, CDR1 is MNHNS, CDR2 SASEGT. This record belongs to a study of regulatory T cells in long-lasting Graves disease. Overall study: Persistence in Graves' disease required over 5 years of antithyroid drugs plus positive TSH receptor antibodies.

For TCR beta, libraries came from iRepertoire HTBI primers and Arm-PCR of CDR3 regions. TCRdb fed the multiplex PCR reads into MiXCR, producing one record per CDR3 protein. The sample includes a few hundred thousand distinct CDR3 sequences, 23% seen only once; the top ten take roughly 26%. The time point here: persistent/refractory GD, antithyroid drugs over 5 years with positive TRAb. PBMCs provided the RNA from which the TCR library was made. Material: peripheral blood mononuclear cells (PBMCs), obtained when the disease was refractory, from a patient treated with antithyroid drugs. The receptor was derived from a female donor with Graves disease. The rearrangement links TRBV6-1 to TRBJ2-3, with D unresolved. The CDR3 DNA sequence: TGTGCCAGCAGTCCCCTGGCCGACACAGATACGCAGTATTTT. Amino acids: CASSPLADTDTQYF.